This is a list of T cell receptor beta chains from one sample in a study of shared clonotypes between healthy human individuals. TCRdb's table, derived via immunoSEQ multiplex PCR, lists solely in-frame clones and lacks some. The table lists roughly 650,000 clones, approximately 97% of them singletons. The material sequenced was naive CD4+ T cells sorted from blood. The origin of the receptors is a woman under 40 in good health. Both conserved end residues are part of each CDR3. D genes are given only for firm matches. Clone size is stated in some rows and not others, as once, few, many or a class when expanded.

j_gene | abundance | d_gene | len | v_gene | CDR3nt | CDR3aa
TRBJ2-1 | . | . | 15 | TRBV5-1 | TGCGCCAGCAGCTTTCAGGGGTTCGGGTACAATGAGCAGTTCTTC | CASSFQGFGYNEQFF
TRBJ1-3 | . | TRBD1 | 17 | TRBV27 | TGTGCCAGCAGCATCTGGGACAGTAGAAGCTCTGGAAACACCATATATTTT | CASSIWDSRSSGNTIYF
TRBJ1-5 | . | . | 13 | TRBV27 | TGTGCCAGCAGTTTACACAGGGATCAGCCCCAGCATTTT | CASSLHRDQPQHF
TRBJ2-5 | once | . | 16 | TRBV4-2 | TGTGCCAGCAGCCCGGGTGGTAGCGGCCCCCCAGAGACCCAGTACTTC | CASSPGGSGPPETQYF
TRBJ2-2 | . | . | 18 | TRBV18 | TGTGCCAGCTCACCACCGGTAGGAGAGGGGACGAACACCGGGGAGCTGTTTTTT | CASSPPVGEGTNTGELFF
TRBJ2-1 | . | TRBD2 | 13 | TRBV6-4 | TGTGCCAGCAGTGTACTAGCGGAGAGTGAGCAGTTCTTC | CASSVLAESEQFF
TRBJ2-6 | . | . | 16 | TRBV25-1 | TGTGCCAGCAGATCGACAGACCCCTCTGGGGCCAACGTCCTGACTTTC | CASRSTDPSGANVLTF
TRBJ2-3 | . | TRBD1 | 14 | TRBV5-1 | TGCGCCAGCAGCACAGGACAGGGCACAGATACGCAGTATTTT | CASSTGQGTDTQYF
TRBJ1-5 | . | TRBD1 | 18 | TRBV2 | TGTGCCAGCAGAGCAGACAGGGCATCCGCTATTAGCAATCAGCCCCAGCATTTT | CASRADRASAISNQPQHF
TRBJ2-7 | . | . | 16 | TRBV27 | TGTGCCAGCAGTTTAGGAGGGGCCCGGGCCAATTACGAGCAGTACTTC | CASSLGGARANYEQYF
TRBJ1-3 | . | . | 13 | TRBV6-1 | TGTGCCAGCAACCCAGGGGTGGGAAACACCATATATTTT | CASNPGVGNTIYF
TRBJ1-1 | . | TRBD1 | 17 | TRBV10-3 | TGTGCCATCAGGAGACAGGGGATCCCTACTATGAACACTGAAGCTTTCTTT | CAIRRQGIPTMNTEAFF
TRBJ1-1 | . | . | 14 | TRBV6-1 | TGTGCCAGCACTCTAGCTGACGACACAACTGAAGCTTTCTTT | CASTLADDTTEAFF
TRBJ2-7 | . | . | 12 | TRBV2 | TGTGCCAGCGGCGGGACAGCCTACGAGCAGTACTTC | CASGGTAYEQYF
TRBJ2-3 | . | TRBD2 | 16 | TRBV28 | TGTGCCAGCAGTTCCTACGGGACTAGCGGGAGCGATACGCAGTATTTT | CASSSYGTSGSDTQYF
TRBJ2-3 | once | TRBD1 | 19 | TRBV28 | TGTGCCAGCAGTTTTTATCCCCGGGACAGGGGGCCTAGCACAGATACGCAGTATTTT | CASSFYPRDRGPSTDTQYF
TRBJ2-1 | . | . | 15 | TRBV27 | TGTGCCAGCAGTATAAGTCTAGCGCGGGCGGATGAGCAGTTCTTC | CASSISLARADEQFF
TRBJ1-1 | . | TRBD1 | 13 | TRBV6-6 | TGTGCCAGCAGTATTTCAGGGGGCGCTTCCACTTTCTTT | CASSISGGASTFF
TRBJ1-6 | . | . | 14 | TRBV9 | TGTGCCAGCAGCGTAGTGGGGGATCCCTCACCCCTCCACTTT | CASSVVGDPSPLHF
TRBJ2-1 | . | TRBD2 | 15 | TRBV27 | TGTGCCAGCAGTTTGTCAGCGGGAGTCTTTAATGAGCAGTTCTTC | CASSLSAGVFNEQFF
TRBJ1-5 | . | TRBD1 | 13 | TRBV2 | TGTGCCAGCAGACTACAGGGGAGGCAGCCCCAGCATTTT | CASRLQGRQPQHF
TRBJ1-3 | . | . | 14 | TRBV29-1 | TGCAGCGGCGGAGACAGTTCCTCTGGAAACACCATATATTTT | CSGGDSSSGNTIYF
TRBJ1-3 | . | TRBD1 | 16 | TRBV28 | TGTGCCAGCAGTTTATGGACAGGGACGAAGGGAAACACCATATATTTT | CASSLWTGTKGNTIYF
TRBJ2-7 | . | . | 15 | TRBV5-5 | TGTGCCAGCAGCTTGCAAGCGGACGACTCCTACGAGCAGTACTTC | CASSLQADDSYEQYF